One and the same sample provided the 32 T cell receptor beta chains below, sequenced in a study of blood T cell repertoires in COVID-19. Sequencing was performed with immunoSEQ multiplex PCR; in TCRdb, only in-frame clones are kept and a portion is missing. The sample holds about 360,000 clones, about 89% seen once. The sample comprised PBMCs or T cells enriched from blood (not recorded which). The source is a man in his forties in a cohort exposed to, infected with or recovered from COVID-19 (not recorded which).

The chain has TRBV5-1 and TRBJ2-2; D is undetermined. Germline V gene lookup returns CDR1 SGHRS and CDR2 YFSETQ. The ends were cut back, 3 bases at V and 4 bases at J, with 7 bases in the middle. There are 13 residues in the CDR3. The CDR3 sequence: CASSSVFTGELFF. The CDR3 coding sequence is TGCGCCAGCAGCTCCGTCTTCACCGGGGAGCTGTTTTTT.

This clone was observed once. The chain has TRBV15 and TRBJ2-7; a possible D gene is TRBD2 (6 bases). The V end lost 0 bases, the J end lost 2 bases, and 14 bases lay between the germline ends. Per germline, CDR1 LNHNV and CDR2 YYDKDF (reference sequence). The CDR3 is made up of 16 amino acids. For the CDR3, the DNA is TGTGCCACCAGCAGAGAAGGGACTCTTGGGGCCTACGAGCAGTACTTC. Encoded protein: CATSREGTLGAYEQYF. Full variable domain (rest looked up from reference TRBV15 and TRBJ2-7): DAMVIQNPRYQVTQFGKPVTLSCSQTLNHNVMYWYQQKSSQAPKLLFHYYDKDFNNEADTPDNFQSRRPNTSFCFLDIRSPGLGDTAMYLCATSREGTLGAYEQYFGPGTRLTVT.

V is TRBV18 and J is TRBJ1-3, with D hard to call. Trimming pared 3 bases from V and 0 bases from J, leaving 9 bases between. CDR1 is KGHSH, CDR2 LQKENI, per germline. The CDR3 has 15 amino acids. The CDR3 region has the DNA TGTGCCAGCTCACCTGGGCGCAGCTCTGGAAACACCATATATTTT. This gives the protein CASSPGRSSGNTIYF.

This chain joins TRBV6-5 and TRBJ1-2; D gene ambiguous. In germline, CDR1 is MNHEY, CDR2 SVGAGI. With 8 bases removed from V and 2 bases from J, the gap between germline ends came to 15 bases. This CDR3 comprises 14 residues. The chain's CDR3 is CASGRDEKNYGYTF. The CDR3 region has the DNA TGTGCCAGCGGCCGGGATGAAAAAAACTATGGCTACACCTTC.

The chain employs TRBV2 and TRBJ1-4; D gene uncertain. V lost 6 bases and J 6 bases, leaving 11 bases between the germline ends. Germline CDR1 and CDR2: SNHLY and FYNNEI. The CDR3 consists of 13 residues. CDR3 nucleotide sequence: TGTGCCAGCAGCCGGGTTGATTATGAAAAACTGTTTTTT. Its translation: CASSRVDYEKLFF.

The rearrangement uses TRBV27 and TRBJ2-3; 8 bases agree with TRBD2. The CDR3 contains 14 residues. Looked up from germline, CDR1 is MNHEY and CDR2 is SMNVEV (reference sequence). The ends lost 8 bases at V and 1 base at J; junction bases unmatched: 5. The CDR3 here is CASLGRAGTDTQYF. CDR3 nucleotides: TGTGCCAGCCTCGGGAGGGCCGGCACAGATACGCAGTATTTT.

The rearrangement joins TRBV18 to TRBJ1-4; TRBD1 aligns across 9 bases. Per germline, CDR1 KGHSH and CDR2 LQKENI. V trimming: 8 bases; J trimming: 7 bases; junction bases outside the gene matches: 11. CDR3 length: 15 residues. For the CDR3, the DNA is TGTGCCAGCGGTTCATTTACAGGGGGCAGTGAAAAACTGTTTTTT. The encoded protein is CASGSFTGGSEKLFF.

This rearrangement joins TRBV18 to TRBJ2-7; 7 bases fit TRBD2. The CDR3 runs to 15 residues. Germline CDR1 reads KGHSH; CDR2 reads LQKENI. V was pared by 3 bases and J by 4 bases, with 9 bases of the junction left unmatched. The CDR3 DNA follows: TGTGCCAGCTCACCTACAGCGGGATTAAGATACGAGCAGTACTTC. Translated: CASSPTAGLRYEQYF.

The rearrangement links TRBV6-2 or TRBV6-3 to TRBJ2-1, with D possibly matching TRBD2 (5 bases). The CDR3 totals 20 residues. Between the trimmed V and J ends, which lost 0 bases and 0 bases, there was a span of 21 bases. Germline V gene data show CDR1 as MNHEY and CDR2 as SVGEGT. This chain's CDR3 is CASSYSKTGLSTSSYNEQFF. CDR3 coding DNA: TGTGCCAGCAGTTACTCGAAAACCGGACTCTCCACGAGCTCCTACAATGAGCAGTTCTTC.

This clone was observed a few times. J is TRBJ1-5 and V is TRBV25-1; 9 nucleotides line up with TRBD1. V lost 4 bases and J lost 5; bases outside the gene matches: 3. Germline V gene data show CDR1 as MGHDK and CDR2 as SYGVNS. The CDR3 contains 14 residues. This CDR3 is CASSGDRDHQPQHF. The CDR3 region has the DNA TGTGCCAGCAGTGGGGACAGGGATCATCAGCCCCAGCATTTT.

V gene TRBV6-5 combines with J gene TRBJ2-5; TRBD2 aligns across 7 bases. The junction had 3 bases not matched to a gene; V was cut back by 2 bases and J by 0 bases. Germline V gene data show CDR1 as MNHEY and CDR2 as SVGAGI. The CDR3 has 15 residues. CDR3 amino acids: CASSYPGGNQETQYF. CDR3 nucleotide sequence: TGTGCCAGCAGTTACCCGGGGGGAAACCAAGAGACCCAGTACTTC.

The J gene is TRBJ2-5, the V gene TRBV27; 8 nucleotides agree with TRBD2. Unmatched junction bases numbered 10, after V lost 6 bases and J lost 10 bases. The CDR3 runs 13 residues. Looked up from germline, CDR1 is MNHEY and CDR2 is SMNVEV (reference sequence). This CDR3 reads CASSPGLAVSQYF. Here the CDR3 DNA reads TGTGCCAGCAGCCCCGGACTAGCAGTTAGCCAGTACTTC.

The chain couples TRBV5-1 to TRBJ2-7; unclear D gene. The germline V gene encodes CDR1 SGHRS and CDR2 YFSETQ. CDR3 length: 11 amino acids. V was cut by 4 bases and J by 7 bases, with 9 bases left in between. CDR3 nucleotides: TGCGCCAGCAGCGAAAACTATGAGCAGTACTTC. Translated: CASSENYEQYF.

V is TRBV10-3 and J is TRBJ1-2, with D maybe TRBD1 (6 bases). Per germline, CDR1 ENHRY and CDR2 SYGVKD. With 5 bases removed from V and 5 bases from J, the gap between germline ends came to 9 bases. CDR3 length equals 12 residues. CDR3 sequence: CAISPGQYGYTF. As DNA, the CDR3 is TGTGCCATCAGTCCCGGACAGTATGGCTACACCTTC.

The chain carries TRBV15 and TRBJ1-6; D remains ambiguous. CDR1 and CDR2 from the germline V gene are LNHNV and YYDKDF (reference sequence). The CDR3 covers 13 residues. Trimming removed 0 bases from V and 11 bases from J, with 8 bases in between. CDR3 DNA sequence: TGTGCCACCAGCAGAGATCGGGTGGCACCCCTCCACTTT. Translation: CATSRDRVAPLHF.

The CDR3 protein is CASSPGTGGFGQPQHF. The CDR3 DNA reads as TGTGCCAGCAGTCCCGGGACAGGGGGCTTTGGCCAGCCCCAGCATTTT. The chain links TRBV11-2 to TRBJ1-5; 12 bases match TRBD1. Unmatched junction bases numbered 10, after V lost 6 bases and J lost 7 bases. The CDR3 has 16 amino acids. The germline V gene encodes CDR1 SGHAT and CDR2 FQNNGV.

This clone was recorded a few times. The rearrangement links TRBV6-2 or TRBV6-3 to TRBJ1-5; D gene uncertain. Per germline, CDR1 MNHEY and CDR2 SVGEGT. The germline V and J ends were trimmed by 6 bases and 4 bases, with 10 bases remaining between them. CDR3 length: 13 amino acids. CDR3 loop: CASSPGGNQPQHF. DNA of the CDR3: TGTGCCAGCAGCCCGGGAGGAAATCAGCCCCAGCATTTT.

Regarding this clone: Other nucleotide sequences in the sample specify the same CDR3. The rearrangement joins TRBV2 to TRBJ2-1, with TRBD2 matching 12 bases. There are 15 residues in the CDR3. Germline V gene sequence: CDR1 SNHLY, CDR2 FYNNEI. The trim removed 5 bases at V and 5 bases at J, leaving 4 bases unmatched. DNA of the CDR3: TGTGCCAGCAGTAGGACTAGCGGGACGAACAATGAGCAGTTCTTC. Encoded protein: CASSRTSGTNNEQFF.

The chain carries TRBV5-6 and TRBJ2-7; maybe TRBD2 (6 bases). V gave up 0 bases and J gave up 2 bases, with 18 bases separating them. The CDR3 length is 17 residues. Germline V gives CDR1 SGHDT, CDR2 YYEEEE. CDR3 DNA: TGTGCCAGCAGCTTGGGGAGTAGCGGAGTCCTAACCTACGAGCAGTACTTC. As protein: CASSLGSSGVLTYEQYF.

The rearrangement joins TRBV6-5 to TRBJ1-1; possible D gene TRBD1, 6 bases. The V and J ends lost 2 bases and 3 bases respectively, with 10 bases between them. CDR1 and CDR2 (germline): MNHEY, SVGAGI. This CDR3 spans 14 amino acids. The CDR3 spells CASSYGGADTEAFF. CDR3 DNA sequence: TGTGCCAGCAGTTACGGGGGCGCGGACACTGAAGCTTTCTTT.

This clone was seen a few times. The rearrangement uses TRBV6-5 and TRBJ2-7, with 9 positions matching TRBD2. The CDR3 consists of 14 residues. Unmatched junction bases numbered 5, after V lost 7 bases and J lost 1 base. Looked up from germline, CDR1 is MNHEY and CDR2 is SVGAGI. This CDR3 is CASKVAGASYEQYF. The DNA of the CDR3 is TGTGCCAGCAAGGTAGCGGGAGCATCCTACGAGCAGTACTTC.

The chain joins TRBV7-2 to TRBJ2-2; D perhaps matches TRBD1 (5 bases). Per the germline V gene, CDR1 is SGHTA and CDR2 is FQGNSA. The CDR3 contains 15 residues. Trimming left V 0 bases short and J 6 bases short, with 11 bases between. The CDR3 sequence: CASSLAQARAGELFF. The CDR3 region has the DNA TGTGCCAGCAGCTTAGCACAGGCCCGGGCCGGGGAGCTGTTTTTT.

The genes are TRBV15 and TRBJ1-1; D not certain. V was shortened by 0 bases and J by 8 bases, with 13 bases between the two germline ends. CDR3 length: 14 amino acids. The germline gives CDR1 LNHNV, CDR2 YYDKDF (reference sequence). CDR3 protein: CATSRDRQQREAFF. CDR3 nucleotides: TGTGCCACCAGCAGAGATCGGCAGCAGCGGGAAGCTTTCTTT.

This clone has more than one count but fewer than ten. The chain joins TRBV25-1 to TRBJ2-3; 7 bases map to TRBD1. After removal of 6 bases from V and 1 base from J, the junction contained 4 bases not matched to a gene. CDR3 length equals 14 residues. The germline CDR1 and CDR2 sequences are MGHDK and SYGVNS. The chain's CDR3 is CASRKTGGTDTQYF. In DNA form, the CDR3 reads TGTGCCAGCAGAAAAACAGGGGGCACAGATACGCAGTATTTT. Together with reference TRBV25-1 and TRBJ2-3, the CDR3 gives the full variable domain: EADIYQTPRYLVIGTGKKITLECSQTMGHDKMYWYQQDPGMELHLIHYSYGVNSTEKGDLSSESTVSRIRTEHFPLTLESARPSHTSQYLCASRKTGGTDTQYFGPGTRLTVL.

CDR3 protein: CASSPWTSGTETQYF. DNA for the CDR3: TGTGCCAGCAGCCCTTGGACTAGCGGGACGGAGACCCAGTACTTC. The chain joins TRBV3-1 (or the pseudogene TRBV3-2) to TRBJ2-5; 12 bases are shared with TRBD2. The CDR3 runs 15 residues. J gave up 5 bases and V 4 bases, and 5 bases lay outside the gene matches. Germline loops: CDR1 LGHDT, CDR2 YNNKEL (reference sequence).

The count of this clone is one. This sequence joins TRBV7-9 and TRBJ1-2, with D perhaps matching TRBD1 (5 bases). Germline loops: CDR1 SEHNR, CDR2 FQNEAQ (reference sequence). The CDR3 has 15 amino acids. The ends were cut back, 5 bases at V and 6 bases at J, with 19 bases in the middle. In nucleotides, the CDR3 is TGTGCCAGCAGCACCCCCGCCTTGACAGCTCATGGCTACACCTTC. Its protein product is CASSTPALTAHGYTF.

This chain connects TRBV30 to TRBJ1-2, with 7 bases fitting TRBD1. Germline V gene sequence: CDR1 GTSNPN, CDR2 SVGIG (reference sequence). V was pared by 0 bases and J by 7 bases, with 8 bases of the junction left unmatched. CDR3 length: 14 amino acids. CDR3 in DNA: TGTGCCTGGAGTGTATTCGTGTCAGGGGGTGGCTACACCTTC. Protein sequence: CAWSVFVSGGGYTF. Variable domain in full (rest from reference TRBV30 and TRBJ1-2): SQTIHQWPATLVQPVGSPLSLECTVEGTSNPNLYWYRQAAGRGLQLLFYSVGIGQISSEVPQNLSASRPQDRQFILSSKKLLLSDSGFYLCAWSVFVSGGGYTFGSGTRLTVV.

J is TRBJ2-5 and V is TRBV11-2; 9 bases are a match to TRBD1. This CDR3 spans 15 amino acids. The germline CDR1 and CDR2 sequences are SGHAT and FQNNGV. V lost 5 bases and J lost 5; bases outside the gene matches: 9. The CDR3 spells CASSRTDRGFETQYF. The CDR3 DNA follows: TGTGCCAGCAGCCGAACGGACAGGGGCTTTGAGACCCAGTACTTC.

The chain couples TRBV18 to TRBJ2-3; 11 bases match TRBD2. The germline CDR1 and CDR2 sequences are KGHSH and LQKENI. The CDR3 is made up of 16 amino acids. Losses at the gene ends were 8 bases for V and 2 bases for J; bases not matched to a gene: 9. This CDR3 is CASTGLAEITTDTQYF. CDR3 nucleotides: TGTGCCAGCACGGGACTAGCGGAGATAACCACAGATACGCAGTATTTT.

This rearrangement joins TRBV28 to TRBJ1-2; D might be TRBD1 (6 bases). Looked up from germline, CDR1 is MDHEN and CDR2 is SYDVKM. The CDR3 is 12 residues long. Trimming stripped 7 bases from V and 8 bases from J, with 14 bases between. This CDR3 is CASKVRGLGYTF. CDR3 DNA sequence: TGTGCCAGCAAGGTGCGGGGGCTAGGCTACACCTTC.

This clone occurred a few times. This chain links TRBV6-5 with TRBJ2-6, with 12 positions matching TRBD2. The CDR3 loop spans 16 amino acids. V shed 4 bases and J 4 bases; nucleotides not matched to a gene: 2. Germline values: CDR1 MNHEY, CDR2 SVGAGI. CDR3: CASSSSGGAGANVLTF. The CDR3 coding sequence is TGTGCCAGCAGTTCTAGCGGGGGGGCAGGGGCCAACGTCCTGACTTTC.

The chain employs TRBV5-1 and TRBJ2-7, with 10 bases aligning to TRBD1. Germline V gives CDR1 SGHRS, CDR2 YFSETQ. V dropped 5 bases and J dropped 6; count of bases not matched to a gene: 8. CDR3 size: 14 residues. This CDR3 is CASSPGTGAAEQYF. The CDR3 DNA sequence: TGCGCCAGCAGTCCCGGGACAGGGGCTGCCGAGCAGTACTTC.